This TCR beta chain was captured by sequencing in a study of human T cells and chemical hapten exposure. TCRdb reprocessed the RACE reads via MiXCR and lists one record per CDR3 protein. The data show roughly 98,000 distinct CDR3 sequences, 12% seen once. The CDR3 consists of 14 residues. The junction had 6 bases not matched to a gene; V was cut back by 5 bases and J by 4 bases. Germline lookup yields CDR1 SGHNT and CDR2 YENEEA. Regarding time point: patch test 1, 2 weeks after DPC sensitization. The treatment is: therapeutic diphenylcyclopropenone sensitization with weekly scalp DPC. The clonotype comes from a woman aged 40 to 50 with alopecia areata. Some clones in this sample may be carry-over from other donors' samples. V and J are TRBV11-3 and TRBJ2-3, with 7 bases fitting TRBD1. Sequencing used whole blood, obtained in connection with sensitization to the hapten diphenylcyclopropenone (DPC). The CDR3 here is CASSTNRGADTQYF. The CDR3 DNA is TGTGCCAGCAGCACCAACAGGGGTGCAGATACGCAGTATTTT.